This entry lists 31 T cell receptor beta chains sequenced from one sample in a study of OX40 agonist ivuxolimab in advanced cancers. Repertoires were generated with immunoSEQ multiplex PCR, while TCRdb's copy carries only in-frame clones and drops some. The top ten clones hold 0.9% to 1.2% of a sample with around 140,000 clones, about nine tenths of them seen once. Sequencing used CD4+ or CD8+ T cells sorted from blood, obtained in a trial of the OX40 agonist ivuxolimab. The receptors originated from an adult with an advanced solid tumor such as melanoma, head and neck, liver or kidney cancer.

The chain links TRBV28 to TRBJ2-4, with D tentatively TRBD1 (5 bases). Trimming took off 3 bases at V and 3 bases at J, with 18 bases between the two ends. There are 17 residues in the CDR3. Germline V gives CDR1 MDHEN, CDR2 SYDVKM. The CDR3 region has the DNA TGTGCCAGCAGTTTGGGAACTCTAGGGGTTGTCAAAAACATTCAGTACTTC. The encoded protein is CASSLGTLGVVKNIQYF.

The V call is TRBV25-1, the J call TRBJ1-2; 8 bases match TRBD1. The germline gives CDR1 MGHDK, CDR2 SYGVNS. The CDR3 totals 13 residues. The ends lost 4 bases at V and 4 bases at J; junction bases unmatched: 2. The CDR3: CASSVTGGYGYTF. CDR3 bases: TGTGCCAGCAGTGTAACAGGGGGCTATGGCTACACCTTC.

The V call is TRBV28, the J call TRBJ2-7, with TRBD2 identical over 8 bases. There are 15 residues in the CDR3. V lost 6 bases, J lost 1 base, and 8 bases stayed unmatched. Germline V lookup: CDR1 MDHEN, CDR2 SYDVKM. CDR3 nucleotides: TGTGCCAGCAGGGGTAGCGGGGTCGATTCCTACGAGCAGTACTTC. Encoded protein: CASRGSGVDSYEQYF.

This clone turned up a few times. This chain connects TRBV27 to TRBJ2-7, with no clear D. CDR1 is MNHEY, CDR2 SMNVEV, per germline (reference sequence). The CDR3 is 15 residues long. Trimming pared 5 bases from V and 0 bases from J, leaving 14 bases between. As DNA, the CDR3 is TGTGCCAGCAGTCCAACATTGGTTAGCTCCTACGAGCAGTACTTC. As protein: CASSPTLVSSYEQYF.

CDR3: CASSLGGQGWQETQYF. DNA for the CDR3: TGCGCCAGCAGCTTGGGCGGACAGGGTTGGCAAGAGACCCAGTACTTC. V is TRBV5-1 and J is TRBJ2-5; 8 positions agree with TRBD1. Germline lookup yields CDR1 SGHRS and CDR2 YFSETQ. J lost 2 bases, V lost 0 bases, and 6 bases had no gene match. This CDR3 contains 16 residues.

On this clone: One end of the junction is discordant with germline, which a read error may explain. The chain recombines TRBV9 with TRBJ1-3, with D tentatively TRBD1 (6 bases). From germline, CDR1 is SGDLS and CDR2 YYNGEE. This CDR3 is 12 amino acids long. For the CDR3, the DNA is TGTGCCAGCAGCGTTCCGGGACAAAGGCCTGGGTTT. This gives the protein CASSVPGQRPGF.

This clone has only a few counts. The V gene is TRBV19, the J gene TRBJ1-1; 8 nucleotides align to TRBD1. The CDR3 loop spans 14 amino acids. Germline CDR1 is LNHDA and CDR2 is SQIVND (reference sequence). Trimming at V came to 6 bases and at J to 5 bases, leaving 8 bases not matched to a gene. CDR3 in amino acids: CASRSTGGKTEAFF. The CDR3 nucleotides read TGTGCCAGTAGGTCCACAGGGGGGAAAACTGAAGCTTTCTTT.

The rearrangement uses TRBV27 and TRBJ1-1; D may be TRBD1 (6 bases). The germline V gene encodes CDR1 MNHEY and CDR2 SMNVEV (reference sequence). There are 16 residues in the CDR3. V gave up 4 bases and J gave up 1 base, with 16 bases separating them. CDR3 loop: CASSSTTGWSNTEAFF. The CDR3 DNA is TGTGCCAGCAGTTCAACAACAGGGTGGTCGAACACTGAAGCTTTCTTT.

The CDR3 loop is CASSLRRDNQPQHF. The CDR3 region has the DNA TGTGCCAGCAGCTTGAGAAGGGACAATCAGCCCCAGCATTTT. V and J are TRBV5-6 and TRBJ1-5; D gene ambiguous. V lost 1 base to trimming and J lost 3 bases, with 8 bases between them. Germline V lookup: CDR1 SGHDT, CDR2 YYEEEE. The CDR3 has 14 residues.

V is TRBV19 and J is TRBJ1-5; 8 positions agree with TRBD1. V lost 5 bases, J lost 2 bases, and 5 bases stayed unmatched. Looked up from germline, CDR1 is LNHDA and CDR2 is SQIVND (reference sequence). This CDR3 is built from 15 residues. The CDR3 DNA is TGTGCCAGTAGTTCAGGGGGCGCCGGCAATCAGCCCCAGCATTTT. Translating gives CASSSGGAGNQPQHF.

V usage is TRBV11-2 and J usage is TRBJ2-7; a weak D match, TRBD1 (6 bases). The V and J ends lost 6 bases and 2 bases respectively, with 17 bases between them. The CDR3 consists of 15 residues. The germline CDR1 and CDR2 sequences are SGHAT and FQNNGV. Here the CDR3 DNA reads TGTGCCAGCAGACCGACCGGGACATCGCCCTACGAGCAGTACTTC. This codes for CASRPTGTSPYEQYF.

The CDR3 reads CASRGTQRELFF. CDR3 in DNA: TGTGCCAGCAGAGGGACGCAGCGGGAGCTGTTTTTT. V is TRBV28 and J is TRBJ2-2, with D perhaps given as TRBD1 or TRBD2 (5 bases each). The CDR3 consists of 12 residues. The germline V and J ends were trimmed by 6 bases and 9 bases, with 11 bases remaining between them. Germline CDR1 is MDHEN and CDR2 is SYDVKM.

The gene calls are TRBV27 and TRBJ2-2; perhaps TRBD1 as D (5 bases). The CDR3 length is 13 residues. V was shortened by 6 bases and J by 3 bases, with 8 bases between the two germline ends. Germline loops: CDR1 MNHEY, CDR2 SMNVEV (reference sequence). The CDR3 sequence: CASRRQHTGELFF. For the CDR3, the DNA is TGTGCCAGCAGACGACAGCACACCGGGGAGCTGTTTTTT.

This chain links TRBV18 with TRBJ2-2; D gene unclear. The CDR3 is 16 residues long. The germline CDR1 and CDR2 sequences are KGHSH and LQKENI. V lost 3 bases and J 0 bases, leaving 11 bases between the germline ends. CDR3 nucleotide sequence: TGTGCCAGCTCACCCTTTGAACAGACGAACACCGGGGAGCTGTTTTTT. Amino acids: CASSPFEQTNTGELFF.

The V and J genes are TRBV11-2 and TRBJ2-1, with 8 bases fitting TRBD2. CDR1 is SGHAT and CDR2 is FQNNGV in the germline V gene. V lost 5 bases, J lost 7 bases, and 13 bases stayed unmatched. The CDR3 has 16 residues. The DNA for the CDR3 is TGTGCCAGCAGCACCCTCGGGACTAGGATGCCGAATGAGCAGTTCTTC. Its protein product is CASSTLGTRMPNEQFF.

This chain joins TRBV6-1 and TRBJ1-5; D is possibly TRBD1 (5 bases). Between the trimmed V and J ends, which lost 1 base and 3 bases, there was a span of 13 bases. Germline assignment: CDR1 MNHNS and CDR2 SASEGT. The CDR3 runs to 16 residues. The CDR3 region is CASSEGEGNINQPQHF. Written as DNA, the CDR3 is TGTGCCAGCAGTGAAGGGGAGGGGAATATCAATCAGCCCCAGCATTTT.

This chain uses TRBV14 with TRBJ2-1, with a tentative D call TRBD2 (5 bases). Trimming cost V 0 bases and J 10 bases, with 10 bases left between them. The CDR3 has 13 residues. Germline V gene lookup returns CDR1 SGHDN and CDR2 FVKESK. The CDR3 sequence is CASSQDLTGEQFF. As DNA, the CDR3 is TGTGCCAGCAGCCAAGATCTGACGGGGGAGCAGTTCTTC.

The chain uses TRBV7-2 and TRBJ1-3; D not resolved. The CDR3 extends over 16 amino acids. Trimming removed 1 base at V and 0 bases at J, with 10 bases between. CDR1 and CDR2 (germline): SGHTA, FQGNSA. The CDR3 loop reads CASSLEAAHSGNTIYF. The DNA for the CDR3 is TGTGCCAGCAGCTTAGAGGCAGCTCACTCTGGAAACACCATATATTTT.

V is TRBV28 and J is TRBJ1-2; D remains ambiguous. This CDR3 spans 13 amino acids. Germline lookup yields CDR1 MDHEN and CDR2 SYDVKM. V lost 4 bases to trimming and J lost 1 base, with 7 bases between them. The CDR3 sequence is CASSSASNYGYTF. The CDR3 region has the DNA TGTGCCAGCAGTTCGGCCAGTAACTATGGCTACACCTTC.

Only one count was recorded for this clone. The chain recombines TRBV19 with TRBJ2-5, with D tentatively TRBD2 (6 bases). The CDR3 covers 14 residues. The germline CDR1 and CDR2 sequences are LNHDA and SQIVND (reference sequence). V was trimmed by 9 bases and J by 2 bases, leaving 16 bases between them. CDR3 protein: CASRGTAAQETQYF. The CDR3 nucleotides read TGTGCCAGCCGCGGGACGGCCGCACAAGAGACCCAGTACTTC.

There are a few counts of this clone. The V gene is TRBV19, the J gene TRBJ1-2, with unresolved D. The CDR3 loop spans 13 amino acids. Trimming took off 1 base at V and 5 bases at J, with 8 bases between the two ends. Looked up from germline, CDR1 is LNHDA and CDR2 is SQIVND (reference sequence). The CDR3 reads CASSIVGKYGYTF. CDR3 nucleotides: TGTGCCAGTAGTATAGTCGGGAAATATGGCTACACCTTC.

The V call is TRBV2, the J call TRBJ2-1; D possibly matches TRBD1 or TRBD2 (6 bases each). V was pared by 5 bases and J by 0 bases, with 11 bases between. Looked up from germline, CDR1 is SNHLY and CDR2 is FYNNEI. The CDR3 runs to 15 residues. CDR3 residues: CASSYGGSSYNEQFF. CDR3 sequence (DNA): TGTGCCAGCAGTTACGGGGGCAGCTCCTACAATGAGCAGTTCTTC.

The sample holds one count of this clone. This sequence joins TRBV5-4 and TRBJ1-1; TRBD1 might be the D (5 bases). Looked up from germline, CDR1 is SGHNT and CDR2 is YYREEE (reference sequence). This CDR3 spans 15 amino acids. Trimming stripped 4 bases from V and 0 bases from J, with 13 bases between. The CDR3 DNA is TGTGCCAGCAGCGCAGCGACAGACATGAACACTGAAGCTTTCTTT. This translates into CASSAATDMNTEAFF. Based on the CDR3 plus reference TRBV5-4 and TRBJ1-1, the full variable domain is ETGVTQSPTHLIKTRGQQVTLRCSSQSGHNTVSWYQQALGQGPQFIFQYYREEENGRGNFPPRFSGLQFPNYSSELNVNALELDDSALYLCASSAATDMNTEAFFGQGTRLTVV.

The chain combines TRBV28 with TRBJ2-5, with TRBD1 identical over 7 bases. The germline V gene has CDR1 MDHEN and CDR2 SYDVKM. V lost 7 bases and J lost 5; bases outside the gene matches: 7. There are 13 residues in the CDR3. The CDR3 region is CASTLGGGETQYF. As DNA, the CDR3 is TGTGCCAGCACCTTAGGGGGCGGCGAGACCCAGTACTTC. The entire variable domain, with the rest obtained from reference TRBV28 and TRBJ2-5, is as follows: DVKVTQSSRYLVKRTGEKVFLECVQDMDHENMFWYRQDPGLGLRLIYFSYDVKMKEKGDIPEGYSVSREKKERFSLILESASTNQTSMYLCASTLGGGETQYFGPGTRLLVL.

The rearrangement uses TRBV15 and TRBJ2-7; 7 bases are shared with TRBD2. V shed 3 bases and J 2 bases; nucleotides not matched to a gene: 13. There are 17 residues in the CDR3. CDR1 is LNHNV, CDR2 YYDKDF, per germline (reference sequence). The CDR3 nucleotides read TGTGCCACCAGCAGCTCATACTTTGCGGGAGTAGCCTACGAGCAGTACTTC. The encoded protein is CATSSSYFAGVAYEQYF.

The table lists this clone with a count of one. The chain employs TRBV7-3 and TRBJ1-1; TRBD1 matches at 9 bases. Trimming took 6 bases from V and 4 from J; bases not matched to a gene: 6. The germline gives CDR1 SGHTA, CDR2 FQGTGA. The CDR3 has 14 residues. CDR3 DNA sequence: TGTGCCAGCAGTTATGGGACAGGGAGCACTGAAGCTTTCTTT. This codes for CASSYGTGSTEAFF.

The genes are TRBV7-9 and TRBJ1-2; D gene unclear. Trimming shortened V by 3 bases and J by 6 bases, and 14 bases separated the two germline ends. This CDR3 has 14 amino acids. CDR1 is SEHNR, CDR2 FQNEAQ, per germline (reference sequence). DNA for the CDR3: TGTGCCAGCAGCTTCCGCAGTGACTCAAATGGCTACACCTTC. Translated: CASSFRSDSNGYTF. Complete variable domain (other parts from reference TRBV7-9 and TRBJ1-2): DTGVSQNPRHKITKRGQNVTFRCDPISEHNRLYWYRQTLGQGPEFLTYFQNEAQLEKSRLLSDRFSAERPKGSFSTLEIQRTEQGDSAMYLCASSFRSDSNGYTFGSGTRLTVV.

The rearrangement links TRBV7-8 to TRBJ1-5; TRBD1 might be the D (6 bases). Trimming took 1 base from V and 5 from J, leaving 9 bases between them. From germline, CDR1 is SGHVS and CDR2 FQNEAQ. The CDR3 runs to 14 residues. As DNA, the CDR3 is TGTGCCAGCAGCTTAGATAGGGGGGATCAGCCCCAGCATTTT. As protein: CASSLDRGDQPQHF.

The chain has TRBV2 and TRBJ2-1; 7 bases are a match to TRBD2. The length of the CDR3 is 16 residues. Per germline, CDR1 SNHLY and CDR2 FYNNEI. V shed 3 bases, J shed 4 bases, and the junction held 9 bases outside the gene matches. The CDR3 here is CASSDPSGDEYNEQFF. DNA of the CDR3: TGTGCCAGCAGTGACCCCAGCGGGGACGAGTACAATGAGCAGTTCTTC.

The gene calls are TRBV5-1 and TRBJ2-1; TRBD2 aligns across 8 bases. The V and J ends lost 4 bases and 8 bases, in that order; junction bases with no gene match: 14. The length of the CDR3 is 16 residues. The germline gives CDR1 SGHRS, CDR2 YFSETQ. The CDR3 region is CASSPSGSGILDEQFF. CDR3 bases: TGCGCCAGCAGCCCCTCTGGTAGCGGGATTCTGGATGAGCAGTTCTTC.

CDR3 sequence reads: CAGRVSNTEAFF. CDR3 bases: TGTGCCGGAAGGGTCTCGAACACTGAAGCTTTCTTT. This chain joins TRBV7-9 and TRBJ1-1; no firm D call. CDR3 length equals 12 residues. V was shortened by 11 bases and J by 1 base, with 11 bases between the two germline ends. Germline-derived CDR1 and CDR2 are SEHNR and FQNEAQ (reference sequence).